The source of this T cell receptor beta chain is a study of T cell changes during pregnancy in multiple sclerosis. This CDR3 is 14 amino acids long. Trimming shortened V by 2 bases and J by 2 bases, and 9 bases separated the two germline ends. The germline gives CDR1 SGHKS, CDR2 YYEKEE (reference sequence). TCRdb's table, derived via immunoSEQ multiplex PCR, lists solely in-frame clones and lacks some. The sample records 40,000 to 55,000 clones, about 92% being singletons. This material consisted of CD4+ T cells from peripheral blood mononuclear cells, taken in the third trimester of pregnancy. The clonotype comes from a female donor with multiple sclerosis, enrolled in a pregnancy study. The chain joins TRBV5-5 to TRBJ2-3; D gene unclear. The CDR3 nucleotides are TGTGCCAGCAGCTTAAGGCAGGCCACAGATACGCAGTATTTT. Its protein product is CASSLRQATDTQYF.